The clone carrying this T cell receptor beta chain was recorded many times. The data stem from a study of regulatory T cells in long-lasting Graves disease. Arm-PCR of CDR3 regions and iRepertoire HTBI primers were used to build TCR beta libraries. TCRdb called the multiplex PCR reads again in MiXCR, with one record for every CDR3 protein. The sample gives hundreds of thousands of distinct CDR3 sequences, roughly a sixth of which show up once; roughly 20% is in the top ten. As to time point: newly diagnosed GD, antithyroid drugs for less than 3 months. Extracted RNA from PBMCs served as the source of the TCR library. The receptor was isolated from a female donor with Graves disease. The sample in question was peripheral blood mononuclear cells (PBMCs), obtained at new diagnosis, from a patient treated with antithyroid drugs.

CDR3 coding DNA: TGTGCCAGCAGCCGACTGCACTCCGTAAATGAGCAGTTCTTC. Translating gives CASSRLHSVNEQFF. V gene TRBV11-2 combines with J gene TRBJ2-1; D ambiguous. Germline V lookup: CDR1 SGHAT, CDR2 FQNNGV. The CDR3 consists of 14 residues. V lost 5 bases and J lost 7, with 15 bases in between.